This is a list of T cell receptor beta chains from one sample in a study of CD8 T cells in Susac syndrome. TCRdb ran MiXCR on the immunoSEQ multiplex PCR reads and lists one entry per CDR3 protein. The table shows approximately 100,000 distinct CDR3 sequences, with about nine tenths occurring only once. Sequencing was carried out using CD4+ T cells from PBMCs. All receptors derive from a human donor in good health. The CDR3 runs from the conserved cysteine through the conserved F or W. The order of the fields is J gene, V gene, CDR3 protein.

>TRBJ2-2|TRBV9
CASSAGRGLNTGELFF
>TRBJ2-1|TRBV2
CASRGGYNEQFF
>TRBJ2-7|TRBV11-2
CASSLVLMAYEQYF
>TRBJ2-3|TRBV7-3
CASSLGTKDTQYF
>TRBJ2-7|TRBV12-3/TRBV12-4
CASSPRGPFYEQYF
>TRBJ2-2|TRBV5-1
CASRVGGQNTGELFF
>TRBJ2-7|TRBV6-2/TRBV6-3
CASSYSRAPRYEQYF
>TRBJ2-7|TRBV15
CATSRARKYEQYF
>TRBJ2-2|TRBV2
CASSEALHTGELFF
>TRBJ2-7|TRBV29-1
CSVEPSGRAEQYF
>TRBJ2-7|TRBV3-1
CASSQLDEQYF
>TRBJ1-2|TRBV7-2
CASSPFPGQSNYGYTF
>TRBJ1-6|TRBV20-1
CSARDFGAVDNSPLHF
>TRBJ1-1|TRBV4-1
CASSQEGYGFTEAFF
>TRBJ1-5|TRBV5-1
CASSSGTGNQPQHF
>TRBJ2-3|TRBV15
CATSRVGLSSDTQYF